This TCR beta chain was documented in a study of T cells after yellow fever vaccination. This clonotype has at least ten counts. V lost 2 bases and J lost 2, with 7 bases in between. This CDR3 spans 13 amino acids. Germline lookup yields CDR1 SGHNT and CDR2 YYREEE (reference sequence). TCRdb independently ran MiXCR on the 5' RACE reads; one entry per CDR3 protein. The sample contains around 250,000 distinct CDR3 sequences, 6.5% to 8.5% of which appear only once. The rearrangement uses TRBV5-4 and TRBJ2-5; D is uncertain. This sample comprised CD4+ T cells sorted from PBMCs, obtained 15 days after the yellow fever booster vaccination. The sequence came from a man between 25 and 39 years old who received the YFV17D yellow fever vaccine. CDR3 in amino acids: CASSFGQQETQYF. CDR3 bases: TGTGCCAGCAGCTTCGGTCAGCAAGAGACCCAGTACTTC.